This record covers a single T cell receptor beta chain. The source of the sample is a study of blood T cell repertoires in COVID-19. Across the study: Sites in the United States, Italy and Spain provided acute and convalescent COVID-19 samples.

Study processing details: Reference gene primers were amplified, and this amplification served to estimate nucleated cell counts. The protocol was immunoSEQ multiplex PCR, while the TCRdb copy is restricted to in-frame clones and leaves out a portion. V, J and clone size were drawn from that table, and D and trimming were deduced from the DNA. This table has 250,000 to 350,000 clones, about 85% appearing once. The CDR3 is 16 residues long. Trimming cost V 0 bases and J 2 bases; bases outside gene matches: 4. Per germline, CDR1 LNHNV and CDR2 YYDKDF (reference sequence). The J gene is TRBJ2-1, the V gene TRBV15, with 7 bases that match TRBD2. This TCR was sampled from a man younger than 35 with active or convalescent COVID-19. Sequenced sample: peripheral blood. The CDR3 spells CATSRDRGLAYNEQFF. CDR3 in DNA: TGTGCCACCAGCAGAGATCGTGGACTAGCCTACAATGAGCAGTTCTTC.